The rows below give T cell receptor beta chains drawn from one sample of a study of T-cell memory formation after mild COVID-19. One entry per CDR3 protein results from TCRdb running MiXCR on the 5' RACE reads. This table holds nearly 350,000 distinct CDR3 sequences, 13% found once. Sequences were obtained from PBMCs or a T cell subset sorted from them (not recorded which). The receptors derive from a man between 18 and 29 years old who had mild COVID-19 (a few samples of this study predate the infection). Cell type and time point are not known. The CDR3 runs from the conserved cysteine through the conserved F or W. The order of the fields is D gene, J gene, V gene, CDR3 length, clone size, CDR3 protein, CDR3 DNA. A D gene is named only where the DNA matches it firmly. The size of a clone is reported for some rows only, either as once, few or many, or as a class for expanded clones.

d_call: -
j_call: TRBJ2-3
v_call: TRBV29-1
cdr3_length: 13
clone_size: few
cdr3_aa: CSVEDWGEDTQYF
cdr3_nt: TGCAGCGTTGAAGATTGGGGTGAGGATACGCAGTATTTT

d_call: -
j_call: TRBJ2-1
v_call: TRBV24-1
cdr3_length: 14
clone_size: -
cdr3_aa: CATSDSRANSEQFF
cdr3_nt: TGTGCCACCAGTGATTCGCGAGCGAACTCGGAGCAGTTCTTC

d_call: -
j_call: TRBJ1-6
v_call: TRBV12-3/TRBV12-4
cdr3_length: 13
clone_size: many
cdr3_aa: CASVPGAGSPLHF
cdr3_nt: TGTGCCAGCGTTCCGGGGGCCGGTTCACCCCTCCACTTT

d_call: TRBD2
j_call: TRBJ2-1
v_call: TRBV7-3
cdr3_length: 15
clone_size: -
cdr3_aa: CASSSSGGVQNEQFF
cdr3_nt: TGTGCCAGCAGCTCTAGCGGGGGGGTCCAGAATGAGCAGTTCTTC

d_call: -
j_call: TRBJ2-5
v_call: TRBV10-3
cdr3_length: 13
clone_size: many
cdr3_aa: CAISDPRQETQYF
cdr3_nt: TGTGCCATCAGTGACCCTAGACAAGAGACCCAGTACTTC

d_call: -
j_call: TRBJ2-5
v_call: TRBV20-1
cdr3_length: 15
clone_size: many
cdr3_aa: CSASPLIAAQETQYF
cdr3_nt: TGCAGTGCTAGTCCCCTGATAGCGGCCCAAGAGACCCAGTACTTC

d_call: -
j_call: TRBJ2-5
v_call: TRBV7-9
cdr3_length: 15
clone_size: -
cdr3_aa: CASSSPLGQQETQYF
cdr3_nt: TGTGCCAGCAGCTCCCCTCTTGGGCAACAAGAGACCCAGTACTTC

d_call: TRBD2
j_call: TRBJ2-5
v_call: TRBV7-8
cdr3_length: 14
clone_size: -
cdr3_aa: CASGSGGAGETQYF
cdr3_nt: TGTGCCAGCGGAAGCGGGGGGGCAGGAGAGACCCAGTACTTC

d_call: TRBD2
j_call: TRBJ2-5
v_call: TRBV18
cdr3_length: 16
clone_size: few
cdr3_aa: CASSTLRASGQETQYF
cdr3_nt: TGTGCCAGCTCAACCTTACGGGCTAGCGGTCAAGAGACCCAGTACTTC

d_call: TRBD1
j_call: TRBJ1-6
v_call: TRBV5-1
cdr3_length: 14
clone_size: -
cdr3_aa: CASSFGQGESPLHF
cdr3_nt: TGCGCCAGCAGTTTTGGACAGGGAGAATCACCCCTCCACTTT

d_call: -
j_call: TRBJ2-3
v_call: TRBV7-9
cdr3_length: 13
clone_size: few
cdr3_aa: CASSSTYTDTQYF
cdr3_nt: TGTGCCAGCAGCTCTACTTACACAGATACGCAGTATTTT

d_call: -
j_call: TRBJ2-5
v_call: TRBV29-1
cdr3_length: 14
clone_size: few
cdr3_aa: CSVGATGSRETQYF
cdr3_nt: TGCAGCGTTGGGGCAACAGGGTCTCGGGAGACCCAGTACTTC

d_call: TRBD1
j_call: TRBJ1-5
v_call: TRBV9
cdr3_length: 15
clone_size: -
cdr3_aa: CASSRGGSVYQPQHF
cdr3_nt: TGTGCCAGCAGTAGAGGGGGCTCGGTGTATCAGCCCCAGCATTTT

d_call: TRBD1
j_call: TRBJ2-4
v_call: TRBV24-1
cdr3_length: 14
clone_size: -
cdr3_aa: CATSDPGQEHIQYF
cdr3_nt: TGTGCCACCAGTGATCCCGGACAGGAACACATTCAGTACTTC

d_call: TRBD1
j_call: TRBJ2-7
v_call: TRBV19
cdr3_length: 14
clone_size: -
cdr3_aa: CASSKDRGGGEQYF
cdr3_nt: TGTGCCAGTAGCAAAGACAGGGGTGGCGGCGAGCAGTACTTC

d_call: -
j_call: TRBJ2-3
v_call: TRBV25-1
cdr3_length: 13
clone_size: few
cdr3_aa: CASSEWVGDTQYF
cdr3_nt: TGTGCCAGCAGTGAATGGGTAGGAGATACGCAGTATTTT

d_call: TRBD2
j_call: TRBJ2-1
v_call: TRBV7-2
cdr3_length: 16
clone_size: -
cdr3_aa: CASSSYGIAGGNEQFF
cdr3_nt: TGTGCCAGCAGCTCATACGGGATAGCGGGGGGCAATGAGCAGTTCTTC

d_call: -
j_call: TRBJ1-2
v_call: TRBV5-1
cdr3_length: 14
clone_size: many
cdr3_aa: CASSLVAPSYGYTF
cdr3_nt: TGCGCCAGCAGTTTGGTGGCGCCGTCCTATGGCTACACCTTC

d_call: -
j_call: TRBJ1-3
v_call: TRBV6-5
cdr3_length: 16
clone_size: -
cdr3_aa: CASSRQEPHSGNTIYF
cdr3_nt: TGTGCCAGCTCCAGACAGGAGCCTCACTCTGGAAACACCATATATTTT

d_call: -
j_call: TRBJ1-1
v_call: TRBV6-2/TRBV6-3
cdr3_length: 10
clone_size: -
cdr3_aa: CASSYSEAFF
cdr3_nt: TGTGCCAGCAGTTACTCTGAAGCTTTCTTT

d_call: -
j_call: TRBJ1-1
v_call: TRBV4-1
cdr3_length: 15
clone_size: few
cdr3_aa: CASSHLMTVNTEAFF
cdr3_nt: TGCGCCAGCAGCCACCTTATGACAGTGAACACTGAAGCTTTCTTT

d_call: -
j_call: TRBJ1-3
v_call: TRBV5-1
cdr3_length: 16
clone_size: -
cdr3_aa: CASSLGTQYSGNTIYF
cdr3_nt: TGCGCCAGCAGCTTAGGGACCCAATACTCTGGAAACACCATATATTTT

d_call: -
j_call: TRBJ1-3
v_call: TRBV7-2
cdr3_length: 12
clone_size: -
cdr3_aa: CASSLDGLTIYF
cdr3_nt: TGTGCCAGCAGCTTAGACGGACTCACCATATATTTT

d_call: -
j_call: TRBJ2-1
v_call: TRBV7-2
cdr3_length: 15
clone_size: few
cdr3_aa: CASSLVGGYYNEQFF
cdr3_nt: TGTGCCAGCAGCTTAGTGGGAGGATACTACAATGAGCAGTTCTTC

d_call: -
j_call: TRBJ1-4
v_call: TRBV7-2
cdr3_length: 15
clone_size: -
cdr3_aa: CASSQLGGSGEKLFF
cdr3_nt: TGTGCCAGCAGCCAACTCGGGGGATCGGGTGAAAAACTGTTTTTT

d_call: TRBD2
j_call: TRBJ2-2
v_call: TRBV3-1
cdr3_length: 16
clone_size: many
cdr3_aa: CASSQGLAGATGELFF
cdr3_nt: TGTGCCAGCAGCCAAGGTCTAGCGGGAGCAACCGGGGAGCTGTTTTTT

d_call: -
j_call: TRBJ1-1
v_call: TRBV21-1
cdr3_length: 14
clone_size: few
cdr3_aa: CASSSGPENTEAFF
cdr3_nt: TGTGCCAGCAGCTCTGGACCGGAGAACACTGAAGCTTTCTTT

d_call: TRBD2
j_call: TRBJ2-1
v_call: TRBV6-5
cdr3_length: 15
clone_size: few
cdr3_aa: CASTGGARGYNEQFF
cdr3_nt: TGTGCCAGCACGGGGGGAGCGCGGGGCTACAATGAGCAGTTCTTC

d_call: TRBD2
j_call: TRBJ2-5
v_call: TRBV7-2
cdr3_length: 17
clone_size: -
cdr3_aa: CASSRERGGGAAETQYF
cdr3_nt: TGTGCCAGCAGCAGGGAGCGGGGCGGGGGGGCTGCCGAGACCCAGTACTTC

d_call: -
j_call: TRBJ2-2
v_call: TRBV3-1
cdr3_length: 15
clone_size: -
cdr3_aa: CASSQGGQTTGELFF
cdr3_nt: TGTGCCAGCAGCCAAGGTGGGCAGACCACCGGGGAGCTGTTTTTT

d_call: -
j_call: TRBJ1-2
v_call: TRBV28
cdr3_length: 11
clone_size: -
cdr3_aa: CASRFNYGYTF
cdr3_nt: TGTGCCAGCAGGTTTAACTATGGCTACACCTTC

d_call: -
j_call: TRBJ2-5
v_call: TRBV7-6
cdr3_length: 13
clone_size: -
cdr3_aa: CASSRGWKETQYF
cdr3_nt: TGTGCCAGCAGCCGGGGGTGGAAAGAGACCCAGTACTTC

d_call: -
j_call: TRBJ2-2
v_call: TRBV25-1
cdr3_length: 16
clone_size: -
cdr3_aa: CASSDLQGPRTGELFF
cdr3_nt: TGTGCCAGCAGTGATCTACAGGGCCCTAGGACCGGGGAGCTGTTTTTT

d_call: TRBD1
j_call: TRBJ1-5
v_call: TRBV7-2
cdr3_length: 13
clone_size: few
cdr3_aa: CASSSTGFGPQHF
cdr3_nt: TGTGCCAGCAGCTCGACAGGGTTTGGACCCCAGCATTTT

d_call: -
j_call: TRBJ2-2
v_call: TRBV6-2/TRBV6-3
cdr3_length: 17
clone_size: few
cdr3_aa: CASSYSRAYRDTGELFF
cdr3_nt: TGTGCCAGCAGTTACTCCCGGGCCTACAGGGACACCGGGGAGCTGTTTTTT

d_call: TRBD2
j_call: TRBJ2-5
v_call: TRBV5-1
cdr3_length: 15
clone_size: many
cdr3_aa: CASSMSGLEQETQYF
cdr3_nt: TGCGCCAGCAGCATGTCGGGACTAGAGCAAGAGACCCAGTACTTC

d_call: -
j_call: TRBJ1-1
v_call: TRBV4-1
cdr3_length: 11
clone_size: many
cdr3_aa: CASSQGGRAFF
cdr3_nt: TGCGCCAGCAGCCAAGGGGGAAGGGCTTTCTTT

d_call: -
j_call: TRBJ1-1
v_call: TRBV9
cdr3_length: 14
clone_size: -
cdr3_aa: CASSVGLADTEAFF
cdr3_nt: TGTGCCAGCAGCGTCGGACTCGCAGATACTGAAGCTTTCTTT

d_call: -
j_call: TRBJ2-7
v_call: TRBV7-2
cdr3_length: 13
clone_size: few
cdr3_aa: CASSLSRDYEQYF
cdr3_nt: TGTGCCAGCAGCCTCAGCAGAGACTACGAGCAGTACTTC

d_call: -
j_call: TRBJ2-3
v_call: TRBV6-2/TRBV6-3
cdr3_length: 11
clone_size: many
cdr3_aa: CASGQSDTQYF
cdr3_nt: TGTGCCAGCGGCCAGTCAGATACGCAGTATTTT

d_call: -
j_call: TRBJ2-7
v_call: TRBV4-3
cdr3_length: 13
clone_size: -
cdr3_aa: CASSQESGDEQYF
cdr3_nt: TGCGCCAGCAGCCAAGAATCAGGAGACGAGCAGTACTTC

d_call: -
j_call: TRBJ1-1
v_call: TRBV27
cdr3_length: 15
clone_size: few
cdr3_aa: CASSLEVGRQDEAFF
cdr3_nt: TGTGCCAGCAGTTTAGAAGTCGGTCGGCAGGATGAAGCTTTCTTT

d_call: -
j_call: TRBJ1-6
v_call: TRBV7-9
cdr3_length: 15
clone_size: -
cdr3_aa: CASSLTGSYNSPLHF
cdr3_nt: TGTGCCAGCAGCTTAACGGGCTCCTATAATTCACCCCTCCACTTT

d_call: -
j_call: TRBJ2-7
v_call: TRBV7-2
cdr3_length: 11
clone_size: -
cdr3_aa: CASSLSWEQYF
cdr3_nt: TGTGCCAGCAGCCTCTCTTGGGAGCAGTACTTC

d_call: -
j_call: TRBJ2-2
v_call: TRBV11-1
cdr3_length: 15
clone_size: few
cdr3_aa: CASRPTARNTGELFF
cdr3_nt: TGTGCCAGCAGGCCGACAGCACGAAACACCGGGGAGCTGTTTTTT

d_call: -
j_call: TRBJ2-5
v_call: TRBV7-2
cdr3_length: 13
clone_size: many
cdr3_aa: CASSPRDQETQYF
cdr3_nt: TGTGCCAGCAGCCCCCGGGACCAAGAGACCCAGTACTTC

d_call: -
j_call: TRBJ2-3
v_call: TRBV27
cdr3_length: 13
clone_size: -
cdr3_aa: CASSLGQTDTQYF
cdr3_nt: TGTGCCAGCAGTTTAGGACAAACAGATACGCAGTATTTT

d_call: -
j_call: TRBJ2-7
v_call: TRBV7-2
cdr3_length: 17
clone_size: -
cdr3_aa: CASSLGGLLSLSYEQYF
cdr3_nt: TGTGCCAGCAGCTTAGGTGGACTCCTATCTCTGTCCTACGAGCAGTACTTC

d_call: TRBD2
j_call: TRBJ2-5
v_call: TRBV4-3
cdr3_length: 19
clone_size: -
cdr3_aa: CASSQAGVTSGGSRETQYF
cdr3_nt: TGCGCCAGCAGCCAAGCCGGCGTAACTAGCGGGGGGTCTCGGGAGACCCAGTACTTC

d_call: -
j_call: TRBJ2-7
v_call: TRBV7-2
cdr3_length: 12
clone_size: many
cdr3_aa: CASSLVSDEQYF
cdr3_nt: TGTGCCAGCAGCTTAGTTTCCGACGAGCAGTACTTC